This T cell receptor beta chain emerged from a study of cytomegalovirus exposure and HLA in healthy donors (dated by TCRdb to 2015 to 2018). Describing the broader study: A later analysis indicated that the 90 to 150 validation repertoires were generated on the platform also employed for the 670 or so repertoires of the first cohort. The study was designed to test whether signatures of past pathogen exposure could be identified by cataloging public T cell receptors. In addition to the first cohort of 500 to 850 subjects, a separate validation cohort of about 120 different subjects was used. To predict cytomegalovirus infection status, the study brought together high-throughput TCR immunosequencing, statistical association of individual TCRs with disease status, and machine learning.

The CDR3 runs 17 residues from the cysteine to the phenylalanine. Only the CDR3 DNA is retained, 51 bases long and in frame from the first base. V is shortened by 1 base, J by 3 bases, and the region joining them spans 18 bases. Taken from the germline V gene (reference sequence), the CDR1 and CDR2 loops are PRHDT and FYEKMQ. The protocol used for the library was the immunoSEQ multiplex PCR assay. The paper's data handling went like this. A statistical classification framework was built to diagnose cytomegalovirus status from the catalog of TCR beta chain sequences. This immuneACCESS table, as held by TCRdb, lists in-frame sequences with V and J called but not all clones. Of the missing ones, under half trace to an unresolved V gene in checked studies; the others have no known cause. D and trimming come from the DNA, and the V and J calls and clone size come from that table. The sample table records some 130,000 clones; roughly 90% of these occur just once. Together, the top ten hold approximately 1.5% of the sample.

Separate from the approximately 700-subject first cohort, the validation cohort of 120 subjects was the group to which the donors belonged. This clone is a singleton in its sample. Its antigen remains unidentified. No base qualities exist here, and no much larger clone lies one base off it. The paper's findings and limits, for the study overall: Across donors, most TCR sequences were observed very rarely, whereas some public TCRs were present in many individuals. A total of 150 to 200 TCR beta chains were listed by the study as associated with cytomegalovirus. The classifier was reported to diagnose cytomegalovirus status with high specificity and sensitivity in both the original and validation cohorts. Of the cluster scores, approximately 94% were above 0 in a later analysis, which found that TCRs clustered in the first cohort also tended to co-occur in the 120 validation repertoires. The validation cohort had no HLA typing available for a later analysis, so co-occurrence within that cohort was assessed over all 120 or so repertoires. A few of the identified cytomegalovirus-associated TCR beta chains were confirmed in vitro to be specific for cytomegalovirus antigens. The authors suggested that the approach could potentially be generalized to other disease states and immunological phenotypes.

The rearrangement combines TRBV13 with TRBJ1-1; the D gene lacks a confident call. The sequencing input was PBMCs. The clonotype comes from a man aged 25-40 years in good health and CMV-seronegative. The CDR3 sequence is CASSLATARVLDTEAFF. The nucleotide sequence reads as follows: TGTGCCAGCAGCTTAGCTACAGCGAGGGTGTTAGACACTGAAGCTTTCTTT.